The 2 T cell receptor beta chains reported below all come from one sample, sequenced in a study of T cell responses to AZD1222 COVID-19 vaccine (dated by TCRdb to 2020 to 2022). The time point tag for this specimen amounts to: baseline before first vaccination. The library was produced with the immunoSEQ multiplex PCR assay. Imported from immuneACCESS, the table was reduced by TCRdb to in-frame sequences with V and J called. These copies leave out some clones; in studies compared against another copy, an unresolved V gene accounts for under half, and the cause of the remainder is not known. Here the sample has over 100,000 clones; around 94% occur a single time. Clones ranked in the top ten supply roughly 7% of the sample. The sample consisted of peripheral blood, taken on day 0 of AZD1222 vaccination. These receptors were collected from an adult in good health.

The chain combines TRBV29-1 with TRBJ2-2, with 9 positions matching TRBD1. CDR3 length: 12 residues. Germline CDR1 SQVTM, CDR2 ANQGSEA. Germline trimming cut 6 bases from V and 6 bases from J; bases unmatched to any gene: 2. CDR3 DNA sequence: TGCAGCGTCGGGACAGGGCCCGGGGAGCTGTTTTTT. This sequence encodes CSVGTGPGELFF.

Only one count was recorded for this clone. The J gene is TRBJ1-1, the V gene TRBV4-1; D possibly corresponds to TRBD1 (5 bases). V was cut by 0 bases and J by 9 bases, with 11 bases left in between. This CDR3 region has 13 residues. The germline V gene has CDR1 MGHRA and CDR2 YSYEKL. The chain's CDR3 is CASSQEAGRQAFF. The CDR3, as DNA: TGCGCCAGCAGCCAAGAGGCGGGGCGCCAAGCTTTCTTT.